Below, 17 T cell receptor beta chains from the same sample are listed, as sequenced in a study of shared clonotypes between healthy human individuals. Sequenced by immunoSEQ multiplex PCR; TCRdb stores in-frame clones only, minus some. The table shows about 520,000 clones, with around 95% occurring only once. The source material was naive CD4+ T cells sorted from blood. Subset in this sample: CD45RA+ positively selected. Receptors were obtained from a woman aged 25-40 years in good health.

For the CDR3, the DNA is TGTGCCAGCAGTTCTCAGCGGGAAAGGGGGCTGACAGATACGCAGTATTTT. It codes for CASSSQRERGLTDTQYF. The genes are TRBV28 and TRBJ2-3; tentatively, D is TRBD1 or TRBD2 (7 bases each). CDR1 and CDR2 (germline): MDHEN, SYDVKM. The CDR3 runs to 17 residues. The V end was cut by 4 bases, the J end by 3 bases, with 20 bases between.

Only a few counts were recorded for this clone. The gene calls are TRBV7-2 and TRBJ1-5; unclear D gene. Trimming shortened V by 5 bases and J by 4 bases, and 9 bases separated the two germline ends. The CDR3 spans 13 residues. The V gene's germline CDR1 is SGHTA and CDR2 FQGNSA. The CDR3 protein is CASSTTPNQPQHF. CDR3 sequence (DNA): TGTGCCAGCAGCACGACCCCGAATCAGCCCCAGCATTTT.

The gene calls are TRBV6-5 and TRBJ2-5; no clear D gene. The better agreement between TRBJ2-7 and the DNA end casts doubt on the J call. This CDR3 is 14 amino acids long. In germline, CDR1 is MNHEY, CDR2 SVGAGI. CDR3 region: CASSWTGSQDEQYF. The CDR3 nucleotides read TGTGCCAGCAGCTGGACCGGGTCGCAAGACGAGCAGTACTTC.

This chain joins TRBV4-1 and TRBJ2-7; no clear D. V was pared by 4 bases and J by 5 bases, with 15 bases between. The length of the CDR3 is 14 residues. Per the germline V gene, CDR1 is MGHRA and CDR2 is YSYEKL. This chain's CDR3 is CASSLTTIRDEQYF. The CDR3 bases are TGCGCCAGCAGCCTTACAACGATTAGGGACGAGCAGTACTTC.

The chain recombines TRBV29-1 with TRBJ2-5; 11 positions agree with TRBD2. The germline gives CDR1 SQVTM, CDR2 ANQGSEA. The length of the CDR3 is 13 residues. V dropped 7 bases and J dropped 3; count of bases not matched to a gene: 4. The CDR3 nucleotides are TGCAGCGCACAGACTAGCGGGGAAGAGACCCAGTACTTC. As protein: CSAQTSGEETQYF.

J is TRBJ2-5 and V is TRBV28; no reliable D call. The CDR3 is 11 residues long. The V gene lost 6 bases and the J gene lost 6 bases, with 8 bases spanning the gap. The germline gives CDR1 MDHEN, CDR2 SYDVKM. CDR3 residues: CASRNIQTQYF. The CDR3 DNA reads TGTGCCAGCAGGAATATTCAGACCCAGTACTTC.

This clone was detected once. This chain links TRBV28 with TRBJ2-7; 8 bases agree with TRBD2. CDR1 and CDR2 (germline): MDHEN, SYDVKM. V lost 4 bases, J lost 3 bases, and 11 bases stayed unmatched. The CDR3 spans 16 residues. DNA for the CDR3: TGTGCCAGCAGTTCGGGGGGGGCACAGAAGTACTACGAGCAGTACTTC. This sequence encodes CASSSGGAQKYYEQYF.

The chain carries TRBV4-1 and TRBJ2-7, with D perhaps TRBD2 (6 bases). The germline CDR1 and CDR2 sequences are MGHRA and YSYEKL. The CDR3 contains 14 residues. V gave up 5 bases and J gave up 4 bases, with 15 bases separating them. In DNA, the CDR3 is TGCGCCAGCAGCTCCGGGACTCGTGGATACGAGCAGTACTTC. Its translation is CASSSGTRGYEQYF.

The J gene is TRBJ2-3, the V gene TRBV7-3; 8 bases line up with TRBD2. The CDR3 totals 15 residues. The germline gives CDR1 SGHTA, CDR2 FQGTGA. Losses at the gene ends were 2 bases for V and 4 bases for J; bases not matched to a gene: 5. The CDR3 nucleotides are TGTGCCAGCAGCTTATCGGGAGGGCCCGCAGATACGCAGTATTTT. Translated, it gives CASSLSGGPADTQYF. Full variable domain (missing parts from reference TRBV7-3 and TRBJ2-3): GAGVSQTPSNKVTEKGKYVELRCDPISGHTALYWYRQSLGQGPEFLIYFQGTGAADDSGLPNDRFFAVRPEGSVSTLKIQRTERGDSAVYLCASSLSGGPADTQYFGPGTRLTVL.

The rearrangement joins TRBV5-1 to TRBJ2-2; TRBD2 agrees at 9 bases. This CDR3 contains 16 residues. Trimming cost V 5 bases and J 5 bases; bases outside gene matches: 10. Per germline, CDR1 SGHRS and CDR2 YFSETQ. The CDR3 bases are TGCGCCAGCAGGACTAGAGCGGGAGGATTTACCGGGGAGCTGTTTTTT. Translation: CASRTRAGGFTGELFF. Full variable domain (remainder filled in from reference TRBV5-1 and TRBJ2-2): KAGVTQTPRYLIKTRGQQVTLSCSPISGHRSVSWYQQTPGQGLQFLFEYFSETQRNKGNFPGRFSGRQFSNSRSEMNVSTLELGDSALYLCASRTRAGGFTGELFFGEGSRLTVL.

The rearrangement links TRBV27 to TRBJ1-1, with TRBD1 identical over 9 bases. The germline V gene has CDR1 MNHEY and CDR2 SMNVEV (reference sequence). The V gene end was trimmed by 5 bases and the J gene end by 5 bases; junction bases not matched to a gene: 9. This CDR3 spans 15 amino acids. The CDR3 DNA sequence: TGTGCCAGCAGTGTTGGGACAGGGAGGGGAACTGAAGCTTTCTTT. Translated, it gives CASSVGTGRGTEAFF.

The CDR3 is CASSLAGTRIAAEAFF. In nucleotides, the CDR3 is TGCGCCAGCAGCTTGGCCGGGACTCGAATCGCGGCTGAAGCTTTCTTT. The chain has TRBV5-1 and TRBJ1-1; TRBD1 is a possible D gene (5 bases). V lost 0 bases to trimming and J lost 6 bases, with 18 bases between them. Germline-derived CDR1 and CDR2 are SGHRS and YFSETQ. The CDR3 totals 16 residues.

The gene calls are TRBV13 and TRBJ1-1; D is perhaps TRBD1 (5 bases). V lost 4 bases to trimming and J lost 3 bases, with 15 bases between them. Germline loops: CDR1 PRHDT, CDR2 FYEKMQ (reference sequence). The CDR3 has 15 amino acids. This CDR3 is CASSYLTLGDTEAFF. The CDR3 nucleotides read TGTGCCAGCAGCTACCTGACCCTGGGGGACACTGAAGCTTTCTTT.

The rearrangement joins TRBV7-2 to TRBJ1-1; 7 bases align to TRBD1. V was clipped by 4 bases and J by 5 bases; unmatched bases: 10. Germline-derived CDR1 and CDR2 are SGHTA and FQGNSA. The CDR3 contains 15 residues. The CDR3 region is CASSSHGQAGTEAFF. The CDR3 nucleotides are TGTGCCAGCAGCTCTCACGGACAGGCGGGGACTGAAGCTTTCTTT.

The chain joins TRBV29-1 to TRBJ2-3; 7 bases match TRBD1. J was trimmed by 0 bases and V by 7 bases; bases with no gene match: 1. Germline CDR1 reads SQVTM; CDR2 reads ANQGSEA. This CDR3 has 12 residues. The DNA of the CDR3 is TGCAGCGCGGACAGGAGCACAGATACGCAGTATTTT. Its protein is CSADRSTDTQYF.

This chain links TRBV10-1 with TRBJ2-7, with 8 nucleotides matching TRBD2. Germline loops: CDR1 WNHNN, CDR2 SYGVQD (reference sequence). Germline trimming cut 0 bases from V and 4 bases from J; bases unmatched to any gene: 5. The CDR3 covers 15 residues. CDR3 amino acids: CASSESAGGHYEQYF. DNA of the CDR3: TGCGCCAGCAGTGAGTCCGCGGGAGGACATTACGAGCAGTACTTC.

This clone was seen a single time. In DNA form, the CDR3 reads TGTGCCAGTAGTACCGGACAGGGGGCCTACGAGCAGTACTTC. It codes for CASSTGQGAYEQYF. This chain connects TRBV19 to TRBJ2-7, with 10 bases lining up with TRBD1. The germline gives CDR1 LNHDA, CDR2 SQIVND (reference sequence). The CDR3 spans 14 residues. Trimming took 4 bases from V and 2 from J; bases not matched to a gene: 2.